Below are 20 T cell receptor beta chains sequenced from a single sample in a study of beta chain features in type 1 diabetes. Every isolated RNA sample was fully reverse transcribed, so sequencing captured expressed TCRB transcripts. Sequencing used immunoSEQ multiplex PCR; TCRdb keeps in-frame clones, though not all of them. The repertoire includes some 100,000 clones, less than 40% of them detected once, and less than 0.08% sits in the top ten. Sequencing was done on a sample of stem cell memory CD4+ T cells from blood. The receptor set was obtained from a woman aged 18-29 years in good health.

This clone was found once. CDR3 DNA sequence: TGTGCCAGCAGCTTTCGGGGAGTGAATTCACCCCTCCACTTT. This encodes CASSFRGVNSPLHF. The genes are TRBV5-4 and TRBJ1-6; D gene ambiguous. From germline, CDR1 is SGHNT and CDR2 YYREEE (reference sequence). Trimming removed 2 bases from V and 7 bases from J, with 10 bases in between. The CDR3 sequence is 14 residues long. The whole variable domain, remainder taken from reference TRBV5-4 and TRBJ1-6, is ETGVTQSPTHLIKTRGQQVTLRCSSQSGHNTVSWYQQALGQGPQFIFQYYREEENGRGNFPPRFSGLQFPNYSSELNVNALELDDSALYLCASSFRGVNSPLHFGNGTRLTVT.

This clone was seen more than once but under ten times. The chain is built from TRBV5-4 and TRBJ2-1, with D possibly TRBD2 on 6 matching bases. The CDR3 is made up of 15 amino acids. Germline V CDR1 and CDR2: SGHNT, YYREEE (reference sequence). Trimming took off 0 bases at V and 3 bases at J, with 10 bases between the two ends. In nucleotides, the CDR3 is TGTGCCAGCAGCTTGGGCGGGACCAGCTACAATGAGCAGTTCTTC. It is translated as CASSLGGTSYNEQFF.

There are a few counts of this clone. The chain recombines TRBV10-3 with TRBJ2-3; D is possibly TRBD2 (6 bases). The V gene lost 8 bases and the J gene lost 1 base, with 13 bases spanning the gap. The CDR3 spans 14 residues. CDR1 and CDR2 from the germline V gene are ENHRY and SYGVKD. CDR3: CAIRRASGTDTQYF. The CDR3, as DNA: TGTGCCATCCGGAGGGCTAGCGGCACAGATACGCAGTATTTT.

This clone has just a few counts. The CDR3 sequence is CSVLVSGRASYEQFF. CDR3 nucleotide sequence: TGCAGCGTTCTAGTTAGCGGGAGGGCCAGTTATGAGCAGTTCTTC. The chain employs TRBV29-1 and TRBJ2-1; 11 nucleotides agree with TRBD2. V was pared by 5 bases and J by 8 bases, with 11 bases of the junction left unmatched. There are 15 residues in the CDR3. Germline CDR1 SQVTM, CDR2 ANQGSEA.

This clone was detected ten times or more. CDR3 amino acids: CASSTGLSEQFF. The DNA for the CDR3 is TGTGCCAGCAGCACAGGGTTGAGTGAGCAGTTCTTC. The J gene is TRBJ2-1, the V gene TRBV5-4, with D possibly TRBD1 on 6 matching bases. There are 12 residues in the CDR3. CDR1 and CDR2 from the germline V gene are SGHNT and YYREEE (reference sequence). Trimming pared 4 bases from V and 9 bases from J, leaving 11 bases between.

The rearrangement joins TRBV7-2 to TRBJ2-2; D call uncertain. This CDR3 comprises 14 residues. Germline V lookup: CDR1 SGHTA, CDR2 FQGNSA. The ends were cut back, 0 bases at V and 6 bases at J, with 8 bases in the middle. This CDR3 is CASSLAPTAGELFF. The CDR3 DNA reads as TGTGCCAGCAGCTTAGCGCCGACTGCCGGGGAGCTGTTTTTT. Full variable domain (outside the CDR3, taken from reference TRBV7-2 and TRBJ2-2): GAGVSQSPSNKVTEKGKDVELRCDPISGHTALYWYRQSLGQGLEFLIYFQGNSAPDKSGLPSDRFSAERTGGSVSTLTIQRTQQEDSAVYLCASSLAPTAGELFFGEGSRLTVL.

The gene calls are TRBV28 and TRBJ1-1; maybe TRBD1 (5 bases). The CDR3 loop spans 18 amino acids. V lost 3 bases and J 1 base, leaving 21 bases between the germline ends. CDR1 and CDR2 (germline): MDHEN, SYDVKM. This CDR3 reads CASSFGVGQRVSNTEAFF. CDR3 coding DNA: TGTGCCAGCAGTTTTGGTGTGGGGCAGCGAGTTTCGAACACTGAAGCTTTCTTT.

The chain carries TRBV7-8 and TRBJ2-3; tentatively, D is TRBD2 (5 bases). This CDR3 comprises 16 residues. V lost 5 bases and J lost 0, with 15 bases in between. CDR1 is SGHVS, CDR2 FQNEAQ, per germline. CDR3 loop: CASSPRVPSSTDTQYF. CDR3 sequence (DNA): TGTGCCAGCAGCCCGAGGGTACCATCTAGCACAGATACGCAGTATTTT.

This clone was seen once. The V and J genes are TRBV30 and TRBJ2-3, with 13 positions matching TRBD2. The CDR3 runs 18 residues. The V gene's germline CDR1 is GTSNPN and CDR2 SVGIG (reference sequence). V lost 3 bases and J lost 2; bases outside the gene matches: 11. The CDR3 DNA is TGTGCCTGGAGCCCAGCGGGGACTAGCGGGACGAACACAGATACGCAGTATTTT. Amino acids: CAWSPAGTSGTNTDTQYF.

This clone was observed a handful of times. The chain employs TRBV2 and TRBJ1-1; D ambiguous. The CDR3 is made up of 14 amino acids. CDR1 and CDR2 (germline): SNHLY, FYNNEI. The V end lost 7 bases, the J end lost 0 bases, and 12 bases lay between the germline ends. In DNA form, the CDR3 reads TGTGCCAGCACCACCCTCGGAGTGAACACTGAAGCTTTCTTT. It codes for CASTTLGVNTEAFF.

There are a few counts of this clone. V gene TRBV28 combines with J gene TRBJ2-2; D possibly corresponds to TRBD2 (6 bases). Trimming removed 8 bases from V and 7 bases from J, with 17 bases in between. Per germline, CDR1 MDHEN and CDR2 SYDVKM. The CDR3 sequence is 14 residues long. The CDR3: CASGGNRFGGELFF. The CDR3 nucleotides read TGTGCCAGCGGCGGGAACCGATTCGGCGGGGAGCTGTTTTTT.

The rearrangement joins TRBV5-1 to TRBJ2-1; TRBD2 aligns across 8 bases. After removal of 0 bases from V and 4 bases from J, the junction contained 3 bases not matched to a gene. CDR3 size: 15 residues. Germline CDR1 SGHRS, CDR2 YFSETQ. CDR3 DNA: TGCGCCAGCAGCTTGGCGGCTAGCGGGTACAATGAGCAGTTCTTC. Translated, it gives CASSLAASGYNEQFF.

This clone was seen a few times. The chain is built from TRBV14 and TRBJ2-1, with TRBD1 as a possible D gene (6 bases). The CDR3 contains 14 residues. Germline V gene data show CDR1 as SGHDN and CDR2 as FVKESK. V gave up 6 bases and J gave up 3 bases, with 12 bases separating them. This CDR3 reads CASSRQDFYNEQFF. CDR3 in DNA: TGTGCCAGCAGTCGACAGGACTTCTACAATGAGCAGTTCTTC.

The chain combines TRBV11-2 with TRBJ1-1; D is uncertain. CDR1 and CDR2 (germline): SGHAT, FQNNGV. CDR3 length equals 12 residues. Trimming removed 2 bases at V and 8 bases at J, with 9 bases between. The CDR3 loop reads CASSLMMEEAFF. CDR3 bases: TGTGCCAGCAGCTTAATGATGGAGGAAGCTTTCTTT.

This clone occurred a few times. This chain joins TRBV29-1 and TRBJ1-1; weak D call: TRBD1 (6 bases). The V gene lost 2 bases and the J gene lost 5 bases, with 21 bases spanning the gap. CDR3 length equals 16 residues. Germline V gene sequence: CDR1 SQVTM, CDR2 ANQGSEA. CDR3 in DNA: TGCAGCGTTGAAAACGGGGCTAGGGGGATAGGAACTGAAGCTTTCTTT. Its translation is CSVENGARGIGTEAFF. Using reference TRBV29-1 and TRBJ1-1 for the parts outside the CDR3, the full variable domain is SAVISQKPSRDICQRGTSLTIQCQVDSQVTMMFWYRQQPGQSLTLIATANQGSEATYESGFVIDKFPISRPNLTFSTLTVSNMSPEDSSIYLCSVENGARGIGTEAFFGQGTRLTVV.

The chain uses TRBV11-3 and TRBJ2-7; maybe TRBD2 (6 bases). The germline V gene encodes CDR1 SGHNT and CDR2 YENEEA. The V end was cut by 4 bases, the J end by 7 bases, with 14 bases between. The CDR3 is made up of 13 amino acids. CDR3 region: CASSSGPAGEQYF. CDR3 sequence (DNA): TGTGCCAGCAGCTCGGGCCCGGCGGGGGAGCAGTACTTC.

V usage is TRBV20-1 and J usage is TRBJ1-4; 8 nucleotides align to TRBD1. Trimming cost V 5 bases and J 8 bases; bases outside gene matches: 1. The length of the CDR3 is 11 residues. Per germline, CDR1 DFQATT and CDR2 SNEGSKA (reference sequence). The chain's CDR3 is CSAAGGEKLFF. CDR3 nucleotide sequence: TGCAGTGCTGCAGGGGGCGAAAAACTGTTTTTT.

This clone was counted a few times. V usage is TRBV4-2 and J usage is TRBJ1-3; D is ambiguous. Trimming removed 10 bases from V and 0 bases from J, with 10 bases in between. Germline V gives CDR1 LGHNA, CDR2 YNFKEQ. This CDR3 has 13 residues. The DNA for the CDR3 is TGTGCCACCACCCTCAGCTCTGGAAACACCATATATTTT. This encodes CATTLSSGNTIYF.

This clone came up a few times. The gene calls are TRBV7-9 and TRBJ2-1; 8 bases line up with TRBD2. The V gene end was trimmed by 1 base and the J gene end by 0 bases; junction bases not matched to a gene: 8. Per the germline V gene, CDR1 is SEHNR and CDR2 is FQNEAQ (reference sequence). The length of the CDR3 is 18 residues. CDR3 sequence (DNA): TGTGCCAGCAGCTTAGTCGGACTAGCTGGGGGCTCCTACAATGAGCAGTTCTTC. This sequence encodes CASSLVGLAGGSYNEQFF.

The chain couples TRBV18 to TRBJ2-3; D is unresolved. The germline V and J ends were trimmed by 6 bases and 0 bases, with 13 bases remaining between them. Germline CDR1 reads KGHSH; CDR2 reads LQKENI. This CDR3 comprises 15 residues. The CDR3 DNA reads TGTGCCAGCTCCCAGTACTACCTGAGCACAGATACGCAGTATTTT. Its protein is CASSQYYLSTDTQYF.